Listed below are T cell receptor beta chains from one sample, sequenced in a study of T cells in Graves' hyperthyroidism and ophthalmopathy. TCRdb itself ran the multiplex PCR reads through MiXCR, one entry per CDR3 protein. This table holds about 270,000 distinct CDR3 sequences, 12% to 15% found once. The sequenced sample consisted of blood. These receptors were obtained from a woman aged 50 to 60 with Graves' hyperthyroidism that later progressed to Graves' ophthalmopathy. The CDR3 runs from the conserved cysteine through the conserved F or W. A D gene is named only where the DNA matches it firmly. Clone size is stated in some rows and not others, as once, few, many or a class when expanded.

cdr3_nt cdr3_aa j_call v_call clone_size d_call
TGTGCCAGCAGCCAAAGCGGTGATCTATCCTACAATGAGCAGTTCTTC CASSQSGDLSYNEQFF TRBJ2-1 TRBV3-1 many -
TGCGCCAGCAGCTCCGCGGTAGCGGGGGTTAATGAGCAGTTCTTC CASSSAVAGVNEQFF TRBJ2-1 TRBV5-1 many TRBD2
TGTGCCAGCAGCCCGACTAGCGGGCCCTCCTACGAGCAGTACTTC CASSPTSGPSYEQYF TRBJ2-7 TRBV3-1 few TRBD2
TGTGCCAGCAGTCCTGGACGAGGAGCACCCCTCCACTTT CASSPGRGAPLHF TRBJ1-6 TRBV6-1 many -
TGTGCCAGCAGTTTGTTTAGGGTAGTAGGCGGGGCCAACGTCCTGACTTTC CASSLFRVVGGANVLTF TRBJ2-6 TRBV12-3/TRBV12-4 many -
TGTGCCAGCGAGGACAGGAACACTGAAGCTTTCTTT CASEDRNTEAFF TRBJ1-1 TRBV2 many -
TGTGCCAGCAGTGAACTACTCACCGGGGAGCTGTTTTTT CASSELLTGELFF TRBJ2-2 TRBV6-1 many -
TGTGCCAGCAGCCAGCAGAGCGGCATCCACAATGAGCAGTTCTTC CASSQQSGIHNEQFF TRBJ2-1 TRBV4-2 - -
TGTGCCACCACAGGACAGGGGACAGATACGCAGTATTTT CATTGQGTDTQYF TRBJ2-3 TRBV24-1 many TRBD1
TGTGCCAGCAGCCAGGGACTAGTTGGGGGTGAGCAGTTCTTC CASSQGLVGGEQFF TRBJ2-1 TRBV7-3 many TRBD2
TGCAGTGCCCATACTCAGGGTTCCGCCGGGGAGCTGTTTTTT CSAHTQGSAGELFF TRBJ2-2 TRBV20-1 - -
TGTGCCAGCAGCCGAGCGGGAGACAATGAGCAGTTCTTC CASSRAGDNEQFF TRBJ2-1 TRBV3-1 many TRBD2
TGTGCCAGCAGTGAAAGGTTTCTAGCCAAAAACATTCAGTACTTC CASSERFLAKNIQYF TRBJ2-4 TRBV2 many -
TGTGCCAGCAGTGAGGCGCCAGGGGGGAAAGGAAATGAAAAACTGTTTTTT CASSEAPGGKGNEKLFF TRBJ1-4 TRBV6-1 many TRBD1
TGTGCCGGGAACAGGGAAAGGACCGGGGAGCTGTTTTTT CAGNRERTGELFF TRBJ2-2 TRBV2 many -
TGTGCCATCAGTAGGGCGGACACTGAAGCTTTCTTT CAISRADTEAFF TRBJ1-1 TRBV10-3 - -
TGTGCCAGCAGCTTAGGACAGGGGTTCGAGCAGTACTTC CASSLGQGFEQYF TRBJ2-7 TRBV7-6 many TRBD1
TGTGCCAGCAGTTACATGACAGAGGCCAACTATGGCTACACCTTC CASSYMTEANYGYTF TRBJ1-2 TRBV6-9 - -
TGTGCCATAAAGGAAGGCGGGACAGGGGCATACGAGCAGTACTTC CAIKEGGTGAYEQYF TRBJ2-7 TRBV10-3 - TRBD1
TGTGCTAGTGGTCCCCCAACTGCAGGAGTCTATGGCTACACCTTC CASGPPTAGVYGYTF TRBJ1-2 TRBV12-5 many -
TGCGCCAGCAGCTCCTATCAGAAAAATCAGCCCCAGCATTTT CASSSYQKNQPQHF TRBJ1-5 TRBV4-1 many -
TGTGCCACCAGTGATTCGCCAGGGGGGGTGAATTCGCACACTGAAGCTTTCTTT CATSDSPGGVNSHTEAFF TRBJ1-1 TRBV24-1 few TRBD1
TGCAGTGCTAGAGATCGGGGACAGGGGTTCTATGGCTACACCTTC CSARDRGQGFYGYTF TRBJ1-2 TRBV20-1 - TRBD1
TGTGCCAGCCCTCGGTCCTCCTACGAGCAGTACTTC CASPRSSYEQYF TRBJ2-7 TRBV7-2 few -
TGTGCCAGCTCACCAAGACTAGCGGGAGGGCTCACCGGTGGCGAGCAGTACTTC CASSPRLAGGLTGGEQYF TRBJ2-7 TRBV18 many TRBD2
TGTGCCAGCCACCAAGGGTTTGAGCAGTTCTTC CASHQGFEQFF TRBJ2-1 TRBV2 - -
TGTGCCAGCAGCTTAGAGGGGTGGGCAGGTGAAGCTTTCTTT CASSLEGWAGEAFF TRBJ1-1 TRBV7-2 once -
TGTGCCAGCAGTTTCCGACCGGGACGGATGATGAACACTGAAGCTTTCTTT CASSFRPGRMMNTEAFF TRBJ1-1 TRBV28 - -
TGTGCCGGGCGGGACAGGGGTCGCGGCTACACCTTC CAGRDRGRGYTF TRBJ1-2 TRBV28 many TRBD1
TGCGCCAGCAGCTTGGATCTAGCGGGACGAGGGGCAGATACGCAGTATTTT CASSLDLAGRGADTQYF TRBJ2-3 TRBV5-1 - TRBD2
TGCAGTGCTAACGTCGCGGGGAGCTCCTACGAGCAGTACTTC CSANVAGSSYEQYF TRBJ2-7 TRBV20-1 many -
TGTGCCAGCAGACGCGGGACATCTGGCTACACCTTC CASRRGTSGYTF TRBJ1-2 TRBV28 many -
TGTGCCAGCAGTGTAAACAGGGGGTTCGCCTACGAGCAGTACTTC CASSVNRGFAYEQYF TRBJ2-7 TRBV27 many TRBD1
TGTGCCAGCAGCCCACCCAGCAGCAAGCCCTACGAGCAGTACTTC CASSPPSSKPYEQYF TRBJ2-7 TRBV9 - -
TGTGCCAGCATTCCCCGGACAGGGGTGTACGAGCAGTACTTC CASIPRTGVYEQYF TRBJ2-7 TRBV28 many TRBD1
TGTGCCAGCAGCCAAGCGCTAGCGGAATCAAGTGAGCAGTTCTTC CASSQALAESSEQFF TRBJ2-1 TRBV3-1 many TRBD2
TGTGCCAGCACACTAGCGGGTTTCACAGATACGCAGTATTTT CASTLAGFTDTQYF TRBJ2-3 TRBV5-1 - TRBD2
TGTGCCAGCGGTCCCGTGGGGGGGAACACTGAAGCTTTCTTT CASGPVGGNTEAFF TRBJ1-1 TRBV6-1 few -
TGTGCCAGCAGCACCCCGGGAGAGATCAATGAGCAGTTCTTC CASSTPGEINEQFF TRBJ2-1 TRBV5-4 many -
TGTGCCAGCAGCGTAGGACGGGGGACCTACGAGCAGTACTTC CASSVGRGTYEQYF TRBJ2-7 TRBV9 - -
TGTGCCAGCAGTGGGGGCCCGGGGATAGAGACCCAGTACTTC CASSGGPGIETQYF TRBJ2-5 TRBV25-1 many -
TGCGCCAGCAGCCCGCAGGGACAGGGGACCTACGAGCAGTACTTC CASSPQGQGTYEQYF TRBJ2-7 TRBV5-1 - TRBD1
TGTGCCTCAAGGACGGTGCTTAACTATGGCTACACCTTC CASRTVLNYGYTF TRBJ1-2 TRBV10-3 few -
TGTGCCTGGAGTGTAGGGGGCAGCGGTGAAAAACTGTTTTTT CAWSVGGSGEKLFF TRBJ1-4 TRBV30 many TRBD1